One sample yielded the 2 T cell receptor beta chains listed below, sequenced in a study of OX40 agonist ivuxolimab in advanced cancers. The data were produced by immunoSEQ multiplex PCR, yet TCRdb's version contains in-frame clones alone and is incomplete. The table lists about 79,000 clones, around 85% of them singletons, with more than 3.5% in the top ten. The specimen was CD4+ or CD8+ T cells sorted from blood, collected in a trial of the OX40 agonist ivuxolimab. These receptors were taken from an adult with an advanced solid tumor such as melanoma, head and neck, liver or kidney cancer.

The V call is TRBV18, the J call TRBJ2-7, with 9 bases that match TRBD2. The CDR3 loop spans 13 amino acids. With V trimmed by 6 bases and J by 6 bases, 6 bases remained unmatched. Looked up from germline, CDR1 is KGHSH and CDR2 is LQKENI. This CDR3 reads CASSGLAGGEQYF. CDR3 coding DNA: TGTGCCAGCTCGGGACTAGCAGGAGGCGAGCAGTACTTC.

This clone has a handful of counts. The chain couples TRBV30 to TRBJ2-3; D unresolved. Germline V gene lookup returns CDR1 GTSNPN and CDR2 SVGIG (reference sequence). This CDR3 has 12 residues. V was clipped by 4 bases and J by 3 bases, with 8 bases between them. In DNA, the CDR3 is TGTGCCTGGAATCTGTTAACAGATACGCAGTATTTT. Encoded protein: CAWNLLTDTQYF.